This T cell receptor beta chain is drawn from a study of T cell responses to AZD1222 COVID-19 vaccine. The wider study: Samples with a second dose at about 4 or about 12 weeks were pooled together.

Data came from immunoSEQ multiplex PCR; TCRdb stores just in-frame clones and leaves some out. The repertoire includes fewer than 55,000 clones, 83% of them detected once, and more than 45% sits in the top ten. In regard to this clone: What it binds is unknown.

Study outcomes and limitations: Vaccine-associated CD4 TCRs spanned spike, dominant at 160-218 and 743-854. Following two doses of AZD1222, Spike-specific TCR breadth and depth rose. Reports say nearly half of spike-specific TCRs go after unmutated variant regions.

Germline lookup yields CDR1 SGHTA and CDR2 FQGNSA. There are 15 residues in the CDR3. Trimming shortened V by 5 bases and J by 6 bases, and 19 bases separated the two germline ends. The rearrangement joins TRBV7-2 to TRBJ1-1, with D perhaps matching TRBD1 (5 bases). The receptor's source is an adult in good health. Specimen: peripheral blood, collected on day 0 of AZD1222 vaccination. In DNA form, the CDR3 reads TGTGCCAGCAGCGACGGAAGGGGTCCCCACTCTGAAGCTTTCTTT. Its protein is CASSDGRGPHSEAFF.